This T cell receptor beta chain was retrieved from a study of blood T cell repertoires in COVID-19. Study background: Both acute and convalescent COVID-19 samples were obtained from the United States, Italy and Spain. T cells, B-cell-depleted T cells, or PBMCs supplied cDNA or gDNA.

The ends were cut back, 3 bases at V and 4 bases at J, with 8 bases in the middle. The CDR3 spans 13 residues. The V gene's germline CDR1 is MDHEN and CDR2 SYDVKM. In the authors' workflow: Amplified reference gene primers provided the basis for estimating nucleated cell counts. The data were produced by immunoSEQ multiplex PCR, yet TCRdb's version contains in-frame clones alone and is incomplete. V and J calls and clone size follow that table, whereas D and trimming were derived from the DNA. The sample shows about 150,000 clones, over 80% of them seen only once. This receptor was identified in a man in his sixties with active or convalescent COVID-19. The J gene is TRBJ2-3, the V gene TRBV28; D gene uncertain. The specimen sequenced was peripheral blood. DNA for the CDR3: TGTGCCAGCAGTTTCCCCACGGCAGATACGCAGTATTTT. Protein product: CASSFPTADTQYF.